The next 17 T cell receptor beta chains were all read from a single sample in a study of blood T cell repertoires in COVID-19 (dated by TCRdb to 2019 to 2021). The library was made by the immunoSEQ multiplex PCR assay. As stored in TCRdb, this immuneACCESS dataset retains in-frame rearrangements with V and J assigned. A fraction of the clones does not appear; measured against another copy, unresolved V genes explain less than half of the discrepancy, and the remainder lacks a known reason. This sample comprises about 220,000 clones, around 91% of them detected only once. The biggest ten clones account for about 14% of the sample. Source material: PBMCs or T cells enriched from blood (not recorded which). These receptors were obtained from a man aged 30 to 39 who had been exposed to COVID-19.

The gene calls are TRBV7-8 and TRBJ2-7; 8 positions agree with TRBD2. Unmatched junction bases numbered 2, after V lost 5 bases and J lost 2 bases. The germline CDR1 and CDR2 sequences are SGHVS and FQNEAQ. CDR3 size: 13 residues. The CDR3 coding sequence is TGTGCCAGCAGCAAGGGACTAGCCTACGAGCAGTACTTC. The encoded protein is CASSKGLAYEQYF.

The J gene is TRBJ2-1, the V gene TRBV3-1 (or the pseudogene TRBV3-2); possible D gene TRBD1, 6 bases. Germline values: CDR1 LGHDT, CDR2 YNNKEL (reference sequence). The CDR3 runs to 13 residues. The V and J ends lost 5 bases and 12 bases respectively, with 17 bases between them. The CDR3 DNA is TGTGCCAGCAGCTTACAACAGGGACCGGGGCAGTTCTTC. Its translation: CASSLQQGPGQFF.

The chain employs TRBV28 and TRBJ2-5; 8 nucleotides agree with TRBD2. Germline CDR1 and CDR2: MDHEN and SYDVKM. The CDR3 is 17 residues long. V lost 5 bases and J lost 5; bases outside the gene matches: 16. This CDR3 is CASSGAAGDVALETQYF. DNA of the CDR3: TGTGCCAGCAGTGGAGCAGCGGGGGACGTGGCTCTGGAGACCCAGTACTTC.

This chain connects TRBV11-2 to TRBJ1-1; D is perhaps TRBD1 (6 bases). The CDR3 length is 14 residues. Trimming left V 5 bases short and J 10 bases short, with 20 bases between. Germline CDR1 is SGHAT and CDR2 is FQNNGV. The CDR3 region has the DNA TGTGCCAGCAGCCCCGTCCCCGGTGACAGGAGAGCTTTCTTT. Its protein product is CASSPVPGDRRAFF.

This clone was picked up one time. The CDR3 sequence is CASSPGPLLTSGAYEQYF. The CDR3 bases are TGTGCCAGCTCACCCGGTCCTTTACTCACGAGCGGGGCCTACGAGCAGTACTTC. V and J are TRBV18 and TRBJ2-7, with 7 bases that match TRBD2. This CDR3 is 18 amino acids long. Trimming at V came to 3 bases and at J to 2 bases, leaving 16 bases not matched to a gene. CDR1 and CDR2 (germline): KGHSH, LQKENI.

The chain employs TRBV19 and TRBJ2-2, with 7 bases matching TRBD2. V trimming: 6 bases; J trimming: 4 bases; junction bases outside the gene matches: 8. The V gene's germline CDR1 is LNHDA and CDR2 SQIVND (reference sequence). This CDR3 contains 15 residues. The CDR3 region is CASSWGGAATGELFF. The CDR3 DNA reads as TGTGCCAGTAGCTGGGGAGGGGCGGCCACCGGGGAGCTGTTTTTT.

The chain couples TRBV3-1 (or the pseudogene TRBV3-2) to TRBJ1-2; TRBD1 matches 7 bases. Per germline, CDR1 LGHDT and CDR2 YNNKEL (reference sequence). This CDR3 comprises 15 residues. V lost 1 base, J lost 0 bases, and 2 bases stayed unmatched. CDR3 protein: CASSQGTGANYGYTF. The CDR3 bases are TGTGCCAGCAGCCAAGGGACAGGAGCTAACTATGGCTACACCTTC.

The table lists this clone with a few counts. The chain employs TRBV6-5 and TRBJ1-1; no reliable D call. The CDR3 runs 14 residues. Trimming stripped 10 bases from V and 4 bases from J, with 19 bases between. Germline loops: CDR1 MNHEY, CDR2 SVGAGI. DNA of the CDR3: TGTGCCACCCCCCGGAGGAAGTCTAGCACTGAAGCTTTCTTT. Translation gives CATPRRKSSTEAFF.

This clone was recorded a few times. The gene calls are TRBV5-1 and TRBJ2-2; 7 bases agree with TRBD1. The CDR3 is 18 amino acids. V lost 4 bases and J lost 1; bases outside the gene matches: 13. Germline V CDR1 and CDR2: SGHRS, YFSETQ. The CDR3 DNA reads as TGCGCCAGCAGCGCGCCTGCCCCGGACAGGAAGAACACCGGGGAGCTGTTTTTT. The encoded protein is CASSAPAPDRKNTGELFF.

The chain uses TRBV5-1 and TRBJ2-7, with TRBD1 matching over 7 bases. Germline assignment: CDR1 SGHRS and CDR2 YFSETQ. V was pared by 3 bases and J by 6 bases, with 15 bases of the junction left unmatched. The length of the CDR3 is 16 residues. In DNA form, the CDR3 reads TGCGCCAGCAGCTGGAAGACAGGGACAATTAATGGCGAGCAGTACTTC. Translating gives CASSWKTGTINGEQYF.

The gene calls are TRBV11-2 and TRBJ1-1, with 7 bases aligning to TRBD1. CDR1 is SGHAT and CDR2 is FQNNGV in the germline V gene. This CDR3 is 14 amino acids long. Losses at the gene ends were 5 bases for V and 1 base for J; bases not matched to a gene: 4. The CDR3 sequence is CASSARDRNTEAFF. In DNA, the CDR3 is TGTGCCAGCAGCGCCCGGGACAGGAACACTGAAGCTTTCTTT.

This clone was recorded only once. The chain uses TRBV30 and TRBJ2-3; D not resolved. With 2 bases removed from V and 0 bases from J, the gap between germline ends came to 9 bases. Germline assignment: CDR1 GTSNPN and CDR2 SVGIG (reference sequence). The CDR3 consists of 14 residues. The CDR3 DNA reads as TGTGCCTGGAGTAGAGGTTATAGCACAGATACGCAGTATTTT. This translates into CAWSRGYSTDTQYF. Full variable domain (rest looked up from reference TRBV30 and TRBJ2-3): SQTIHQWPATLVQPVGSPLSLECTVEGTSNPNLYWYRQAAGRGLQLLFYSVGIGQISSEVPQNLSASRPQDRQFILSSKKLLLSDSGFYLCAWSRGYSTDTQYFGPGTRLTVL.

This clone was counted a single time. The CDR3 DNA reads as TGTGCCAGCAGCTTCCGATCTACCCAAGAGACCCAGTACTTC. The encoded protein is CASSFRSTQETQYF. The rearrangement uses TRBV11-2 and TRBJ2-5; D gene unclear. Trimming took off 3 bases at V and 1 base at J, with 9 bases between the two ends. This CDR3 region has 14 residues. CDR1 is SGHAT and CDR2 is FQNNGV in the germline V gene.

The genes are TRBV15 and TRBJ2-3, with a possible D match to TRBD2 (5 bases). Germline V gene data show CDR1 as LNHNV and CDR2 as YYDKDF (reference sequence). V lost 1 base and J 4 bases, leaving 6 bases between the germline ends. The CDR3 contains 13 residues. CDR3 in amino acids: CATSRARADTQYF. The DNA for the CDR3 is TGTGCCACCAGCAGAGCGAGGGCAGATACGCAGTATTTT.

V is TRBV7-2 and J is TRBJ2-4; D is possibly TRBD1 (5 bases). Germline CDR1 and CDR2: SGHTA and FQGNSA. The V end lost 4 bases, the J end lost 5 bases, and 12 bases lay between the germline ends. This CDR3 has 14 amino acids. The CDR3 sequence: CASSSAGIQNIQYF. The CDR3 DNA reads as TGTGCCAGCAGCTCTGCAGGGATCCAAAACATTCAGTACTTC.

The rearrangement links TRBV5-1 to TRBJ2-1; unclear D gene. V was cut by 0 bases and J by 2 bases, with 12 bases left in between. Germline V gene sequence: CDR1 SGHRS, CDR2 YFSETQ. The CDR3 length is 16 residues. The CDR3 DNA sequence: TGCGCCAGCAGCTTGGCCATACAGTACCCCTACAATGAGCAGTTCTTC. Translation: CASSLAIQYPYNEQFF.

This rearrangement joins TRBV27 to TRBJ1-5; TRBD1 is a possible D gene (5 bases). The CDR3 length is 14 residues. V was clipped by 5 bases and J by 7 bases, with 15 bases between them. Germline CDR1 and CDR2: MNHEY and SMNVEV (reference sequence). CDR3 in amino acids: CASSGGGSQQPQHF. In nucleotides, the CDR3 is TGTGCCAGCAGTGGGGGGGGGTCGCAACAGCCCCAGCATTTT.